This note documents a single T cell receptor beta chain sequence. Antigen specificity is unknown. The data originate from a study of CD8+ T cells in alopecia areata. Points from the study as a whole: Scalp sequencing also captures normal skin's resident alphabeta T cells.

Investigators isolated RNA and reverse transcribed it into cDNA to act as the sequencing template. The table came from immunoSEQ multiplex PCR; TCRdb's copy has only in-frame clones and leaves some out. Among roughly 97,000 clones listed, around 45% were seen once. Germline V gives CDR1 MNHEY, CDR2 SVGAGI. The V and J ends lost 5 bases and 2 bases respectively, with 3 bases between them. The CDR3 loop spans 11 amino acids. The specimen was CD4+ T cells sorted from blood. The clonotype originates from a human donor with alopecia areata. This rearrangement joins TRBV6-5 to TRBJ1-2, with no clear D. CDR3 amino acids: CASSGNYGYTF. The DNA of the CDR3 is TGTGCCAGCAGTGGAAACTATGGCTACACCTTC.